This TCR beta chain was retrieved from a study of blood T cells in healthy people across ages. Regarding the study as a whole: A conclusive naive versus antigen-experienced comparison was prevented by the unsorted PBMCs.

On this clonotype: The antigen remains unidentified.

Sample-barcoded 5' priming and a J-beta primer mix drove a second PCR of 7 to 11 cycles. Carrying 12 random nucleotides, a template-switch adaptor labeled each individual cDNA molecule. TCRdb recomputed calls from the 5' RACE reads with MiXCR, one row per CDR3 protein. This table has under 1 million distinct CDR3 sequences, around 45% appearing once. The sequenced sample consisted of blood. This sequence was found in a man aged 60 to 75 in good health.

Here the CDR3 reads CASSYRGGDTQYF. For the CDR3, the DNA is TGCGCCAGCAGCTACAGGGGAGGAGATACGCAGTATTTT. This rearrangement joins TRBV5-1 to TRBJ2-3; tentative D call: TRBD1 (7 bases). CDR3 length: 13 residues. The germline V and J ends were trimmed by 3 bases and 5 bases, with 10 bases remaining between them. Per the germline V gene, CDR1 is SGHRS and CDR2 is YFSETQ.